Below are 29 T cell receptor beta chains sequenced from a single sample in a study of T-cell reconstitution after alpha-beta-depleted transplantation in children. The library targeted TCRbeta and was prepared with unique molecular identifiers. MiXCR, applied by TCRdb to the PCR reads, yields one record per CDR3 protein. The sample records 200,000 to 250,000 distinct CDR3 sequences, about a tenth being singletons. This material consisted of PBMCs, taken before TCRalphabeta/CD19-depleted stem cell transplant. All receptors derive from a child less than two years old with acute myeloid leukemia, due to receive a stem cell transplant.

The rearrangement links TRBV23-1 to TRBJ2-7; 8 nucleotides agree with TRBD1. TRBV23-1 is an ORF for which the function is uncertain. The V segment lost 3 bases and the J segment 4 bases; nucleotides outside the gene matches: 8. The CDR3 contains 15 residues. CDR3 DNA: TGCGCCAGCAGTCAGACCGGGACAGGTGATTACGAGCAGTACTTC. This sequence encodes CASSQTGTGDYEQYF.

This clonotype has more than one count but fewer than ten. This chain joins TRBV11-2 and TRBJ2-2; D gene ambiguous. Germline CDR1 is SGHAT and CDR2 is FQNNGV. Trimming left V 5 bases short and J 0 bases short, with 10 bases between. This CDR3 has 15 amino acids. As DNA, the CDR3 is TGTGCCAGCAGCCTATGGTCCGCGAACACCGGGGAGCTGTTTTTT. It encodes CASSLWSANTGELFF. The full variable domain, completed using reference TRBV11-2 and TRBJ2-2, is EAGVAQSPRYKIIEKRQSVAFWCNPISGHATLYWYQQILGQGPKLLIQFQNNGVVDDSQLPKDRFSAERLKGVDSTLKIQPAKLEDSAVYLCASSLWSANTGELFFGEGSRLTVL.

The rearrangement uses TRBV20-1 and TRBJ2-1; 9 positions agree with TRBD2. Germline V gene data show CDR1 as DFQATT and CDR2 as SNEGSKA (reference sequence). V lost 1 base, J lost 6 bases, and 7 bases stayed unmatched. This CDR3 is built from 15 residues. The CDR3 DNA is TGCAGTGCTAGAGTCCCTAGCGGGGTCCGCAATGAGCAGTTCTTC. Translating it yields CSARVPSGVRNEQFF.

This clonotype has at least ten counts. V is TRBV7-9 and J is TRBJ1-1, with a possible D match to TRBD1 (5 bases). This CDR3 is built from 10 residues. CDR1 and CDR2 from the germline V gene are SEHNR and FQNEAQ (reference sequence). The V end lost 9 bases, the J end lost 4 bases, and 6 bases lay between the germline ends. The CDR3 region is CASGGTEAFF. In nucleotides, the CDR3 is TGTGCCAGTGGGGGCACTGAAGCTTTCTTT. The full variable domain, completed using reference TRBV7-9 and TRBJ1-1, is DTGVSQNPRHKITKRGQNVTFRCDPISEHNRLYWYRQTLGQGPEFLTYFQNEAQLEKSRLLSDRFSAERPKGSFSTLEIQRTEQGDSAMYLCASGGTEAFFGQGTRLTVV.

This clonotype appeared many times. This chain links TRBV20-1 with TRBJ2-3; weak D call: TRBD2 (5 bases). CDR3 length: 13 amino acids. Germline lookup yields CDR1 DFQATT and CDR2 SNEGSKA (reference sequence). Trimming left V 2 bases short and J 6 bases short, with 12 bases between. CDR3 nucleotide sequence: TGCAGTGCTAGACTGGCTAGCCACGATACGCAGTATTTT. Its protein product is CSARLASHDTQYF.

Concerning this clonotype: A much larger clonotype is one base distant, so this may be a read error. The V call is TRBV7-2, the J call TRBJ1-1; D unclear. CDR1 and CDR2 from the germline V gene are SGHTA and FQGNSA. V lost 2 bases, J lost 3 bases, and 10 bases lay in between. This CDR3 region has 14 residues. The CDR3 sequence is CASSLSGLDTEAFF. The CDR3 DNA is TGTGCCAGCAGCTTATCGGGTCTCGACACTGAAGCTTTCTTT. Together with reference TRBV7-2 and TRBJ1-1, the CDR3 gives the full variable domain: GAGVSQSPSNKVTEKGKDVELRCDPISGHTALYWYRQSLGQGLEFLIYFQGNSAPDKSGLPSDRFSAERTGGSVSTLTIQRTQQEDSAVYLCASSLSGLDTEAFFGQGTRLTVV.

This clonotype was recorded at least ten times. The rearrangement joins TRBV10-3 to TRBJ2-2; 7 bases line up with TRBD2. This CDR3 comprises 15 residues. The J segment lost 2 bases and the V segment lost 6 bases, leaving 6 bases of the junction unmatched. Germline CDR1 ENHRY, CDR2 SYGVKD. The CDR3 here is CAISGLGRNTGELFF. The CDR3 DNA reads TGTGCCATCAGCGGACTAGGGCGAAACACCGGGGAGCTGTTTTTT.

Ten or more counts support this clonotype. The chain links TRBV3-1 to TRBJ2-1; 16 nucleotides match TRBD2. The CDR3 runs to 17 residues. Germline assignment: CDR1 LGHDT and CDR2 YNNKEL (reference sequence). The V gene end was trimmed by 1 base and the J gene end by 9 bases; junction bases not matched to a gene: 6. The CDR3 nucleotides are TGTGCCAGCAGCCAAGCCACCGGGACTAGCGGGAGGGTTGAGCAGTTCTTC. Its protein product is CASSQATGTSGRVEQFF.

This clonotype appeared many times. The chain is built from TRBV7-2 and TRBJ2-1, with 13 bases aligning to TRBD2. Germline assignment: CDR1 SGHTA and CDR2 FQGNSA. With V trimmed by 3 bases and J by 5 bases, 1 base remained unmatched. This CDR3 comprises 15 residues. CDR3 sequence: CASSLGTSGNNEQFF. The CDR3 nucleotides are TGTGCCAGCAGCTTGGGGACTAGCGGGAACAATGAGCAGTTCTTC. The full variable domain, rest sourced from reference TRBV7-2 and TRBJ2-1, is GAGVSQSPSNKVTEKGKDVELRCDPISGHTALYWYRQSLGQGLEFLIYFQGNSAPDKSGLPSDRFSAERTGGSVSTLTIQRTQQEDSAVYLCASSLGTSGNNEQFFGPGTRLTVL.

In this sample, this clonotype turned up many times. The chain links TRBV6-2 or TRBV6-3 to TRBJ1-2, with TRBD1 matching 7 bases. In germline, CDR1 is MNHEY, CDR2 SVGEGT. J gave up 2 bases and V 9 bases, and 9 bases lay outside the gene matches. The CDR3 is 14 residues long. CDR3 amino acids: CASRKTGSNYGYTF. The CDR3 bases are TGTGCCAGTAGGAAGACAGGGTCAAACTATGGCTACACCTTC.

This clonotype was recorded many times. The V call is TRBV28, the J call TRBJ1-1; 11 bases map to TRBD1. Trimming cost V 8 bases and J 3 bases; bases outside gene matches: 5. There are 14 residues in the CDR3. The germline V gene encodes CDR1 MDHEN and CDR2 SYDVKM. The CDR3, as DNA: TGTGCCAGCCGCTCGGGACAGGGGGACACTGAAGCTTTCTTT. As protein: CASRSGQGDTEAFF. Full variable domain (outside the CDR3, taken from reference TRBV28 and TRBJ1-1): DVKVTQSSRYLVKRTGEKVFLECVQDMDHENMFWYRQDPGLGLRLIYFSYDVKMKEKGDIPEGYSVSREKKERFSLILESASTNQTSMYLCASRSGQGDTEAFFGQGTRLTVV.

This clonotype was detected many times. The gene calls are TRBV5-1 and TRBJ2-3; TRBD2 might be the D (5 bases). CDR3 size: 15 residues. Germline values: CDR1 SGHRS, CDR2 YFSETQ. Trimming pared 4 bases from V and 5 bases from J, leaving 17 bases between. This CDR3 is CASSAVGSWGDTQYF. The DNA for the CDR3 is TGCGCCAGCAGCGCCGTAGGGAGTTGGGGAGATACGCAGTATTTT. Complete variable domain (other parts from reference TRBV5-1 and TRBJ2-3): KAGVTQTPRYLIKTRGQQVTLSCSPISGHRSVSWYQQTPGQGLQFLFEYFSETQRNKGNFPGRFSGRQFSNSRSEMNVSTLELGDSALYLCASSAVGSWGDTQYFGPGTRLTVL.

This chain links TRBV7-9 with TRBJ2-3, with 7 nucleotides matching TRBD2. The CDR3 runs to 16 residues. V dropped 5 bases and J dropped 2; count of bases not matched to a gene: 10. Germline-derived CDR1 and CDR2 are SEHNR and FQNEAQ (reference sequence). This CDR3 reads CASSTGTNPFTDTQYF. The CDR3 DNA reads TGTGCCAGCAGCACCGGGACTAACCCTTTCACAGATACGCAGTATTTT.

The sample holds many counts of this clonotype. The gene calls are TRBV7-8 and TRBJ2-2, with 11 bases lining up with TRBD2. This CDR3 is 21 amino acids long. The germline V gene has CDR1 SGHVS and CDR2 FQNEAQ. V shed 6 bases and J 2 bases; nucleotides not matched to a gene: 20. Written as DNA, the CDR3 is TGTGCCAGCAGATTACTTCCCGTTCGTACCGGGACTAGCGGTAACACCGGGGAGCTGTTTTTT. Its protein product is CASRLLPVRTGTSGNTGELFF.

This clonotype was counted ten times or more. The chain recombines TRBV5-1 with TRBJ1-4; 11 positions agree with TRBD1. The length of the CDR3 is 15 residues. CDR1 SGHRS and CDR2 YFSETQ come from the germline V gene. Unmatched junction bases numbered 2, after V lost 0 bases and J lost 7 bases. Here the CDR3 reads CASSLAGTGGEKLFF. CDR3 nucleotide sequence: TGCGCCAGCAGCTTGGCCGGGACAGGGGGTGAAAAACTGTTTTTT. Full variable domain (remainder filled in from reference TRBV5-1 and TRBJ1-4): KAGVTQTPRYLIKTRGQQVTLSCSPISGHRSVSWYQQTPGQGLQFLFEYFSETQRNKGNFPGRFSGRQFSNSRSEMNVSTLELGDSALYLCASSLAGTGGEKLFFGSGTQLSVL.

This clonotype showed up many times. The V call is TRBV20-1, the J call TRBJ2-7; D is perhaps TRBD1 (6 bases). Trimming removed 5 bases from V and 2 bases from J, with 13 bases in between. In germline, CDR1 is DFQATT, CDR2 SNEGSKA (reference sequence). This CDR3 has 13 residues. This chain's CDR3 is CSAPGTKTYEQYF. Written as DNA, the CDR3 is TGCAGTGCTCCCGGGACAAAAACCTACGAGCAGTACTTC.

This clonotype appeared many times. This rearrangement joins TRBV29-1 to TRBJ1-2; TRBD1 might be the D (5 bases). This CDR3 region has 11 residues. V was clipped by 1 base and J by 7 bases, with 7 bases between them. Germline loops: CDR1 SQVTM, CDR2 ANQGSEA. The CDR3 loop reads CSVEVGGGYTF. The CDR3 DNA follows: TGCAGCGTTGAAGTGGGGGGTGGCTACACCTTC.

Ten or more counts support this clonotype. The chain joins TRBV20-1 to TRBJ2-7, with TRBD2 matching 12 bases. Germline CDR1 is DFQATT and CDR2 is SNEGSKA (reference sequence). V shed 1 base, J shed 2 bases, and the junction held 3 bases outside the gene matches. This CDR3 has 15 amino acids. CDR3 bases: TGCAGTGCTAGAGCTTGGACTAGCGGGACCTACGAGCAGTACTTC. This gives the protein CSARAWTSGTYEQYF.

For this clonotype: The junction departs from germline at one end; a sequencing error may be responsible. The CDR3 reads CASGLEVLAGANEQFF. CDR3 bases: TGCGCCAGCGGCTTAGAAGTACTAGCGGGTGCTAATGAGCAGTTCTTC. The V gene is TRBV5-1, the J gene TRBJ2-1; 9 bases fit TRBD2. Germline CDR1 is SGHRS and CDR2 is YFSETQ. The CDR3 is 16 amino acids.

There are many counts of this clonotype. CDR3 in DNA: TGTGCCATCAGCGCTGGACAAGACAATGAGCAGTTCTTC. As protein: CAISAGQDNEQFF. The chain carries TRBV10-3 and TRBJ2-1; the D gene is possibly TRBD1 (5 bases). Trimming took 6 bases from V and 5 from J, leaving 11 bases between them. CDR3 length: 13 amino acids. Germline V gives CDR1 ENHRY, CDR2 SYGVKD.

In this sample, this clonotype turned up many times. The chain has TRBV27 and TRBJ2-7; no reliable D call. V was trimmed by 2 bases and J by 2 bases, leaving 7 bases between them. The CDR3 has 13 residues. Germline V gene lookup returns CDR1 MNHEY and CDR2 SMNVEV (reference sequence). The CDR3: CASSLVGPYEQYF. In DNA, the CDR3 is TGTGCCAGCAGTTTAGTAGGTCCCTACGAGCAGTACTTC.

The sample holds a few counts of this clonotype. The chain joins TRBV3-1 to TRBJ1-3; D is uncertain. Looked up from germline, CDR1 is LGHDT and CDR2 is YNNKEL (reference sequence). This CDR3 has 11 amino acids. V lost 1 base, J lost 14 bases, and 9 bases lay in between. The chain's CDR3 is CASSQAGDLYF. The DNA of the CDR3 is TGTGCCAGCAGCCAAGCAGGCGATTTATATTTT.

In its sample, this clonotype was seen many times. The V call is TRBV12-3 or TRBV12-4, the J call TRBJ1-5; no firm D call. This CDR3 spans 15 amino acids. The germline V and J ends were trimmed by 1 base and 6 bases, with 13 bases remaining between them. In DNA form, the CDR3 reads TGTGCCAGCAGTTTAGGGAGCCCGGGCGCTCAGCCCCAGCATTTT. Amino acid sequence: CASSLGSPGAQPQHF.

This clonotype has ten or more counts. The chain uses TRBV7-3 and TRBJ2-1; 7 nucleotides align to TRBD1. V lost 5 bases to trimming and J lost 0 bases; unmatched junction nucleotides: 1. Germline CDR1 reads SGHTA; CDR2 reads FQGTGA. The CDR3 consists of 14 residues. The CDR3 DNA is TGTGCCAGCAGCCGGGACAGCTCCTACAATGAGCAGTTCTTC. Residues: CASSRDSSYNEQFF.

V usage is TRBV29-1 and J usage is TRBJ1-2; 10 bases align to TRBD1. Germline V gene data show CDR1 as SQVTM and CDR2 as ANQGSEA. V lost 6 bases to trimming and J lost 8 bases; unmatched junction nucleotides: 9. The CDR3 runs 13 residues. The CDR3: CSVLTGGGRGYTF. The CDR3, as DNA: TGCAGCGTCCTGACAGGGGGCGGTCGGGGCTACACCTTC. Supplemented by reference TRBV29-1 and TRBJ1-2, the full variable domain reads SAVISQKPSRDICQRGTSLTIQCQVDSQVTMMFWYRQQPGQSLTLIATANQGSEATYESGFVIDKFPISRPNLTFSTLTVSNMSPEDSSIYLCSVLTGGGRGYTFGSGTRLTVV.

Many counts were recorded for this clonotype. V is TRBV20-1 and J is TRBJ1-4, with 10 bases fitting TRBD1. V shed 4 bases, J shed 8 bases, and the junction held 4 bases outside the gene matches. CDR1 is DFQATT and CDR2 is SNEGSKA in the germline V gene (reference sequence). This CDR3 is built from 13 residues. The CDR3 region is CSAIDRGREKLFF. Here the CDR3 DNA reads TGCAGTGCTATTGACAGGGGGCGCGAAAAACTGTTTTTT.

Note on this clonotype: Since a much larger clone is just one base distant, this may be a read error. This chain links TRBV20-1 with TRBJ1-5; the D gene is possibly TRBD1 (5 bases). This CDR3 spans 15 amino acids. Trimming removed 0 bases from V and 2 bases from J, with 11 bases in between. Germline-derived CDR1 and CDR2 are DFQATT and SNEGSKA (reference sequence). CDR3 in amino acids: CSAREGGSRNQPQHF. CDR3 nucleotides: TGCAGTGCTAGAGAGGGGGGGTCACGCAATCAGCCCCAGCATTTT.

This clonotype was counted ten times or more. The J gene is TRBJ1-1, the V gene TRBV29-1; no clear D gene. This CDR3 is 12 amino acids long. V lost 7 bases and J lost 5, with 14 bases in between. Per the germline V gene, CDR1 is SQVTM and CDR2 is ANQGSEA. CDR3 sequence: CSGLGVETEAFF. The CDR3 bases are TGCAGCGGCCTGGGCGTCGAGACTGAAGCTTTCTTT.

In its sample, this clonotype was seen many times. The chain uses TRBV7-2 and TRBJ2-5; 12 bases agree with TRBD2. J was trimmed by 7 bases and V by 2 bases; bases with no gene match: 8. The CDR3 runs 16 residues. Per germline, CDR1 SGHTA and CDR2 FQGNSA. This CDR3 reads CASSLPLAGGPGTQYF. DNA of the CDR3: TGTGCCAGCAGCTTACCGCTAGCGGGAGGGCCGGGGACCCAGTACTTC.